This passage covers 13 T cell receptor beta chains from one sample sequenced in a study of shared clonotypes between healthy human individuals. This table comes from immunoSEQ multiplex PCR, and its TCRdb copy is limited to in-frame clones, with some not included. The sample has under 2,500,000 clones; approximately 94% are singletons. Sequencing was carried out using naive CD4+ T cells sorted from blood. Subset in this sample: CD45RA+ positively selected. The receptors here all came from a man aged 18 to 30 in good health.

CDR3 nucleotides: TGTGCCAGCAGTGAAAGGGAGTGGGATCAGCCCCAGCATTTT. Translation: CASSEREWDQPQHF. The chain carries TRBV2 and TRBJ1-5; unclear D gene. CDR3 length: 14 residues. From germline, CDR1 is SNHLY and CDR2 FYNNEI. V shed 2 bases and J shed 5 bases, with 10 bases lying between them.

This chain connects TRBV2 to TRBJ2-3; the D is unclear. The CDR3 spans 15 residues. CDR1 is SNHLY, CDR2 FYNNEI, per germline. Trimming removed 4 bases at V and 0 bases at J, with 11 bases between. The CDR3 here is CASSVGKPSTDTQYF. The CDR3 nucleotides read TGTGCCAGCAGTGTGGGCAAACCTAGCACAGATACGCAGTATTTT.

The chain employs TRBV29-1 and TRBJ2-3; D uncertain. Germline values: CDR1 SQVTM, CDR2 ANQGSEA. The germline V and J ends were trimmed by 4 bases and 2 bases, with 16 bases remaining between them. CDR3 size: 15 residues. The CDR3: CSVAGSLSPTDTQYF. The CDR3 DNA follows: TGCAGCGTTGCGGGCTCCCTCTCTCCCACAGATACGCAGTATTTT.

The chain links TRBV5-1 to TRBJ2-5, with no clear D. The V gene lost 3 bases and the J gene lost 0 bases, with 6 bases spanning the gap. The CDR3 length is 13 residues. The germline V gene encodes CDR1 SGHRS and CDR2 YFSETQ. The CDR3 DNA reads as TGCGCCAGCAGCTCGACACACCAAGAGACCCAGTACTTC. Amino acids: CASSSTHQETQYF.

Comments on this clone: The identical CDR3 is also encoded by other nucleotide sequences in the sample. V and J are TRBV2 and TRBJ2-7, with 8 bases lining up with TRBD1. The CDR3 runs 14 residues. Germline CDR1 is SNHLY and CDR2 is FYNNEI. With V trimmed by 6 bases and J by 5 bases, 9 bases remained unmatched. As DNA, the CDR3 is TGTGCCAGCAGACCCGGTACAGGGGGGCACGAGCAGTACTTC. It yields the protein CASRPGTGGHEQYF.

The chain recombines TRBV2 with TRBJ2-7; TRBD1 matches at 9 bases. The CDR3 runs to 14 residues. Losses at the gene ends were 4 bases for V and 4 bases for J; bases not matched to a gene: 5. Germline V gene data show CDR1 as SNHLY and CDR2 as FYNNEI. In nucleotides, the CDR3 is TGTGCCAGCAGTGCGGACAGGGGTGAATACGAGCAGTACTTC. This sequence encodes CASSADRGEYEQYF.

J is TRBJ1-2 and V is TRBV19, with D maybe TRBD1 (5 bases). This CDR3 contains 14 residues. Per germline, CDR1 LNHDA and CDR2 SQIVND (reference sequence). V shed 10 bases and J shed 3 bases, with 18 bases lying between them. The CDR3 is CATQTGALDYGYTF. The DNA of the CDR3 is TGTGCCACCCAGACCGGGGCGTTGGACTATGGCTACACCTTC.

The CDR3 nucleotides are TGTGCCAGCAGTGAAGCAATGACTAGCGGTTACGAGCAGTACTTC. It is translated as CASSEAMTSGYEQYF. The V gene is TRBV6-1, the J gene TRBJ2-7; 9 positions agree with TRBD2. Germline V gene data show CDR1 as MNHNS and CDR2 as SASEGT. The CDR3 is 15 amino acids. J gave up 4 bases and V 0 bases, and 4 bases lay outside the gene matches.

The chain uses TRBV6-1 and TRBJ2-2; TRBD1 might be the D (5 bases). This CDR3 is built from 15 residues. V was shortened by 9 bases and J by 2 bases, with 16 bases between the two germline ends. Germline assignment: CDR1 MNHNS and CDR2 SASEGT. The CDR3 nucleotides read TGTGCCAGTTCGTGGACAACCCTAAACACCGGGGAGCTGTTTTTT. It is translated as CASSWTTLNTGELFF.

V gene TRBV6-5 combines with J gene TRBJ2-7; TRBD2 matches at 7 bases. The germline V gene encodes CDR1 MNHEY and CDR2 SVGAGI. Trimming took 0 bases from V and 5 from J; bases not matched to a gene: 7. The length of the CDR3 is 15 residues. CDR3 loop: CASSYSSSGVNEQYF. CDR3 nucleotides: TGTGCCAGCAGTTACTCTTCTAGCGGAGTAAACGAGCAGTACTTC.

The chain's CDR3 is CASSVGTESTEAFF. CDR3 DNA sequence: TGTGCCAGCAGTGTAGGGACAGAATCCACTGAAGCTTTCTTT. V and J are TRBV14 and TRBJ1-1, with TRBD1 matching over 7 bases. The germline gives CDR1 SGHDN, CDR2 FVKESK. This CDR3 has 14 residues. The V gene end was trimmed by 6 bases and the J gene end by 4 bases; junction bases not matched to a gene: 8. The entire variable domain, with the rest obtained from reference TRBV14 and TRBJ1-1, is as follows: EAGVTQFPSHSVIEKGQTVTLRCDPISGHDNLYWYRRVMGKEIKFLLHFVKESKQDESGMPNNRFLAERTGGTYSTLKVQPAELEDSGVYFCASSVGTESTEAFFGQGTRLTVV.

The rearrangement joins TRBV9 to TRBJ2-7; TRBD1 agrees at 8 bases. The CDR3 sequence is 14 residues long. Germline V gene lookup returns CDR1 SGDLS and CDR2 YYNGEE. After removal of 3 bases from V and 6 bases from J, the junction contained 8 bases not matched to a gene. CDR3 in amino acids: CASSGRDRTAEQYF. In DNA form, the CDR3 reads TGTGCCAGCAGCGGCCGGGACAGGACTGCCGAGCAGTACTTC.

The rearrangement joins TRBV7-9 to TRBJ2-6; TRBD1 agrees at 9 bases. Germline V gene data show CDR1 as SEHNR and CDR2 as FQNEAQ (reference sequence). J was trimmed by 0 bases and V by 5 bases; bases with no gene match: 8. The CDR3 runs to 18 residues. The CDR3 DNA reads TGTGCCAGCAGCGGACAGGGGACAGGGAGCTCTGGGGCCAACGTCCTGACTTTC. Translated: CASSGQGTGSSGANVLTF.